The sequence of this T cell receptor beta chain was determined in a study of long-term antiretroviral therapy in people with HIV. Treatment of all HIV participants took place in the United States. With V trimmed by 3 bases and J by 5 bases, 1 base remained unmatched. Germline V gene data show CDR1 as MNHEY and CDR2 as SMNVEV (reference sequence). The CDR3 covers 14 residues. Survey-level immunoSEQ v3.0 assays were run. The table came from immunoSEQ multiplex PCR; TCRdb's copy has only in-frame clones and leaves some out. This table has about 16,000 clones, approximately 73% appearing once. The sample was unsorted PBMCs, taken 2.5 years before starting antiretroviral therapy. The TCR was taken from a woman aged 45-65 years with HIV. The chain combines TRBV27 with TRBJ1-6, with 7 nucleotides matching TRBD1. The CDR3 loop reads CASSLTGNNSPLHF. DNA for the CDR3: TGTGCCAGCAGTTTGACAGGGAATAATTCACCCCTCCACTTT.